The rows below give T cell receptor beta chains drawn from one sample of a study of cytomegalovirus exposure and HLA in healthy donors. Generated by immunoSEQ multiplex PCR, the TCRdb table keeps only in-frame clones and is missing some. The table has 70,000 to 100,000 clones, approximately 80% seen once; the top ten hold around 2%. Sequencing input: PBMCs. The receptors stem from a man aged 18 to 30 in good health and CMV-seronegative. Each CDR3 is given with its conserved first and last residue. The D gene is left open where the match is weak. Where a row states a size, it is once, few, many or the class of an expanded clone; other rows omit it.

d_call j_call clone_size v_call cdr3_length cdr3_nt cdr3_aa
. TRBJ2-1 . TRBV6-1 13 TGTGCCAGCGGCTTACAGGGCCCTGGTGAGCAGTTCTTC CASGLQGPGEQFF
. TRBJ1-4 . TRBV11-2 13 TGTGCCAGCAGCTTAGACCGGGAGGAGGCCCTGTTTTTT CASSLDREEALFF
. TRBJ1-1 few TRBV4-1 14 TGCGCCAGCAGCCAAGTCAGGTTGGACACTGAAGCTTTCTTT CASSQVRLDTEAFF
TRBD2 TRBJ2-7 . TRBV27 17 TGTGCCAGCAGTTTATTGGGCAGCGGGGGACCATCCTACGAGCAGTACTTC CASSLLGSGGPSYEQYF
. TRBJ1-4 few TRBV9 15 TGTGCCAGCAGCCCCTCGGGGGGATCGAATGAAAAACTGTTTTTT CASSPSGGSNEKLFF
. TRBJ1-2 . TRBV6-5 14 TGTGCCAGCAGAGCGCCATCGGAACGAGATGGCTACACCTTC CASRAPSERDGYTF
. TRBJ1-5 few TRBV6-1 16 TGTGCCAGCAGTGAAAGTCCGGGGTTCCGGAATCAGCCCCAGCATTTT CASSESPGFRNQPQHF
TRBD2 TRBJ2-1 . TRBV18 15 TGTGCCAGCTCAGGCGGGACTAGCGGGTACAATGAGCAGTTCTTC CASSGGTSGYNEQFF
TRBD1 TRBJ1-2 few TRBV27 12 TGTGCCAGCAGAACGAGGGGGCTCGGCTACACCTTC CASRTRGLGYTF
. TRBJ2-1 . TRBV20-1 10 TGCAGTGCTAGACTGAATGAGCAGTTCTTC CSARLNEQFF
TRBD2 TRBJ2-1 once TRBV6-5 16 TGTGCCAGCAGTTACTCGAGGTTAGCGGGGCTGCATGAGCAGTTCTTC CASSYSRLAGLHEQFF
TRBD1 TRBJ2-7 few TRBV19 15 TGTGCCAGTAGTCCCCGGGACAGCGCTTGGTACGAGCAGTACTTC CASSPRDSAWYEQYF
TRBD2 TRBJ2-3 . TRBV6-4 14 TGTGCCAGCAGTGTCGGGGGGGCCTTTTCTGGGCAGTATTTT CASSVGGAFSGQYF
. TRBJ1-2 . TRBV5-6 18 TGTGCCAGCAGCCCTCTGGATTCGGGTCTCAGGGGAAACTATGGCTACACCTTC CASSPLDSGLRGNYGYTF
. TRBJ1-1 . TRBV5-1 15 TGCGCCAGCAGCGCCGACAGCCCTTCCAACACTGAAGCTTTCTTT CASSADSPSNTEAFF
. TRBJ2-3 . TRBV29-1 14 TGCAGCGCTGCGGGCCAATCTAGCACAGATACGCAGTATTTT CSAAGQSSTDTQYF
. TRBJ2-7 once TRBV6-6 14 TGTGCCAGCACCCCAGGGGGGTTTAGGTACGAGCAGTACTTC CASTPGGFRYEQYF
. TRBJ2-6 . TRBV7-3 15 TGTGCCAGCAGCTTAATCGGGTTCGGGGCCAACGTCCTGACTTTC CASSLIGFGANVLTF
TRBD2 TRBJ2-1 . TRBV7-9 16 TGTGCCAGCAGTCCGGGACTAGCGCGGGGGTACAATGAGCAGTTCTTC CASSPGLARGYNEQFF
. TRBJ1-2 . TRBV5-1 15 TGCGCCAGCAGCTTGGAGGTACCAGGGGCGGGTGGCTACACCTTC CASSLEVPGAGGYTF
TRBD1 TRBJ1-1 few TRBV6-4 13 TGTGCCAGCAGGGTCAGGGGGGACACTGAAGCTTTCTTT CASRVRGDTEAFF
TRBD2 TRBJ2-5 . TRBV5-4 16 TGTGCCAGCAGCTTGCGCGCGGGGGTCTTGAAAGAGACCCAGTACTTC CASSLRAGVLKETQYF
. TRBJ2-2 few TRBV6-5 16 TGTGCCAGCAGTTACTCGAGCCAGGGACAAACCGGGGAGCTGTTTTTT CASSYSSQGQTGELFF
. TRBJ2-5 . TRBV4-2 15 TGTGCCAGCAGCCAAGGTTCGGGGGATCAAGAGACCCAGTACTTC CASSQGSGDQETQYF
. TRBJ2-2 medium-sized TRBV6-4 15 TGTGCCAGCAGTCCGACGGCCGGGGGAACCGGGGAGCTGTTTTTT CASSPTAGGTGELFF
TRBD1 TRBJ1-4 . TRBV5-5 17 TGTGCCAGCCCCAAAGCGGCCACAGGGGCTTGGGATGAAAAACTGTTTTTT CASPKAATGAWDEKLFF
. TRBJ2-7 . TRBV2 15 TGTGCCAGCAGTGAAGTTCCGGGAAGTTCCTACGAGCAGTACTTC CASSEVPGSSYEQYF
. TRBJ2-2 . TRBV11-2 15 TGTGCCAGCAGCTTAGTCCGGACATCACCCGGGGAGCTGTTTTTT CASSLVRTSPGELFF
. TRBJ2-7 . TRBV6-5 14 TGTGCCAGCAGTCGACAGGTGCTTGGGTACGAGCAGTACTTC CASSRQVLGYEQYF
. TRBJ2-3 . TRBV5-6 13 TGTGCCAGCAGCTTGAAAGGGGTAGATACGCAGTATTTT CASSLKGVDTQYF
. TRBJ2-7 . TRBV6-1 14 TGTGCCAGCAGTGAAGCGCTTCCCAGCTACGAGCAGTACTTC CASSEALPSYEQYF
. TRBJ1-3 . TRBV9 17 TGTGCCAGCAGCGTAGCTGCCAGGCCGAGCTCTGGAAACACCATATATTTT CASSVAARPSSGNTIYF
. TRBJ1-4 . TRBV18 13 TGTGCCAGCTCACCACGACAGGTTGAAAAACTGTTTTTT CASSPRQVEKLFF
TRBD2 TRBJ2-3 . TRBV6-6 16 TGTGCCAGCAGTTACGCGAGGGCTAGCGGGGGGGATACGCAGTATTTT CASSYARASGGDTQYF
. TRBJ1-2 once TRBV7-9 15 TGTGCCAGCAGCTTAGAAACAGGGACGAACTATGGCTACACCTTC CASSLETGTNYGYTF
TRBD2 TRBJ2-5 . TRBV5-1 15 TGCGCCAGCAGCACAGCGGGGGGCCTTCAAGAGACCCAGTACTTC CASSTAGGLQETQYF
TRBD1 TRBJ1-6 . TRBV2 13 TGTGCCAGCAGAAGACAGGGTGATTCACCCCTCCACTTT CASRRQGDSPLHF
. TRBJ1-3 . TRBV7-9 15 TGTGCCAGCGCCCGGGACTCCGGGCCTGGAAACACCATATATTTT CASARDSGPGNTIYF
TRBD1 TRBJ2-7 once TRBV27 15 TGTGCCAGCAGTTTATCGGGTAGGGGGCCCTACGAGCAGTACTTC CASSLSGRGPYEQYF
. TRBJ2-3 . TRBV7-3 13 TGTGCCAGCAGCTCCGCGGTCCCGGGTACGCAGTATTTT CASSSAVPGTQYF
. TRBJ2-7 . TRBV21-1 14 TGTGCCAGCAGCAAAGAATCACAGGGTTACGAGCAGTACTTC CASSKESQGYEQYF
. TRBJ1-1 . TRBV9 14 TGTGCCAGCAGCGTTCAGGGGACAAACACTGAAGCTTTCTTT CASSVQGTNTEAFF
TRBD1 TRBJ2-6 . TRBV5-4 17 TGTGCCAGCAGCCCGGGACAGGGGGCGCCTGGGGCCAACGTCCTGACTTTC CASSPGQGAPGANVLTF
TRBD2 TRBJ2-5 few TRBV7-6 16 TGTGCCAGCACAAAAGGGACTAGCGGGGCTCAAGAGACCCAGTACTTC CASTKGTSGAQETQYF
TRBD2 TRBJ2-5 few TRBV7-9 15 TGTGCCAGCAGTCTGACTACCGCGGGAGCTGAGACCCAGTACTTC CASSLTTAGAETQYF
. TRBJ1-6 . TRBV19 16 TGTGCCAGTAGAAGGGACTTGCTCGCCTATAATTCACCCCTCCACTTT CASRRDLLAYNSPLHF
. TRBJ1-2 . TRBV15 15 TGTGCCACCAGCCGTAACCTTTATAGTAACTATGGCTACACCTTC CATSRNLYSNYGYTF
TRBD2 TRBJ2-7 . TRBV6-5 16 TGTGCCAGCAGTTACTCGACTCTAGCGGGCTCCCTGGAGCAGTACTTC CASSYSTLAGSLEQYF
TRBD1 TRBJ1-3 . TRBV6-5 15 TGTGCCGTACCCGGACAGGGCCTCTCTGGAAACACCATATATTTT CAVPGQGLSGNTIYF
TRBD1 TRBJ1-2 . TRBV19 17 TGTGCCAGTATACCCCGGGACAGCTTCTCATTTAACTATGGCTACACCTTC CASIPRDSFSFNYGYTF
. TRBJ2-7 . TRBV18 15 TGTGCCAGCTCACCATCGGACAGCCTCTCCTACGAGCAGTACTTC CASSPSDSLSYEQYF
. TRBJ2-7 few TRBV7-9 16 TGTTCCAGCAGCTTAGCGCTAACGCTCCAATCCTACGAGCAGTACTTC CSSSLALTLQSYEQYF
TRBD1 TRBJ2-2 . TRBV10-3 15 TGTGCCATCAGTGAGTCGACAGGGGACACCGGGGAGCTGTTTTTT CAISESTGDTGELFF
TRBD1 TRBJ2-3 . TRBV6-1 14 TGTGCCAGCAGTCCGACAGGGGAGAGGAGCGCGCAGTATTTT CASSPTGERSAQYF
. TRBJ2-7 . TRBV5-5 17 TGTGCCAGCAGACGACAGTATCAGGAGATTGGATCCTACGAGCAGTACTTC CASRRQYQEIGSYEQYF